The 27 T cell receptor beta chains given below trace back to one sample, sequenced in a study of tumor-infiltrating lymphocytes in primary liver carcinoma. RNA isolated from unsorted whole blood supplied the blood RNA, with germline DNA also extracted. Starting from 500 ng of total RNA, TCR beta cDNA was produced with a primer in the constant region. The TCR beta library was amplified through three nested multiplex PCR rounds in a modified ARM-PCR procedure. It was with TRBV1-TRBV30 forward primers and a C-beta reverse primer that the first two PCR rounds were run, at roughly 9 cycles each. TCRdb passed the multiplex PCR reads through MiXCR, listing each CDR3 protein once. Of around 210,000 distinct CDR3 sequences in the sample, approximately 65% were seen once. Sequencing used peripheral blood. The receptors originated from a woman in her sixties or seventies with primary liver carcinoma and hepatitis B virus infection.

This clonotype was picked up a small number of times. The rearrangement uses TRBV7-9 and TRBJ2-3, with 7 bases fitting TRBD1. The CDR3 is 15 residues long. The germline V gene encodes CDR1 SEHNR and CDR2 FQNEAQ (reference sequence). V gave up 3 bases and J gave up 2 bases; unmatched junction bases: 5. This CDR3 reads CASSFNRGYTDTQYF. CDR3 nucleotides: TGTGCCAGCAGCTTCAACAGGGGATACACAGATACGCAGTATTTT.

The chain recombines TRBV11-3 with TRBJ2-1; either TRBD1 or TRBD2 may supply D (6 bases each). The CDR3 covers 16 residues. With 4 bases removed from V and 4 bases from J, the gap between germline ends came to 17 bases. Germline assignment: CDR1 SGHNT and CDR2 YENEEA. This chain's CDR3 is CASSSRSGAGYNEQFF. In nucleotides, the CDR3 is TGTGCCAGCAGCTCTCGGTCGGGGGCGGGGTACAATGAGCAGTTCTTC.

With respect to this clonotype: A read error may be the cause here, since a much bigger clone is one base away. This chain connects TRBV4-1 to TRBJ2-7; a possible D gene is TRBD1 (6 bases). This CDR3 region has 15 residues. The germline V gene has CDR1 MGHRA and CDR2 YSYEKL. The CDR3 coding sequence is TGCGCCAGCGGCCAAGCTTCGACAGGCACCTACGAGCAGTACTTC. Translation gives CASGQASTGTYEQYF.

About this clonotype: A much larger clone differs by one base, so this may be a read error. The J gene is TRBJ1-5, the V gene TRBV12-3 or TRBV12-4; D perhaps matches TRBD1 (6 bases). The CDR3 length is 15 residues. The V end lost 7 bases, the J end lost 2 bases, and 15 bases lay between the germline ends. This CDR3 reads CASNLTGSRNQPQHF. CDR3 DNA sequence: TGTGCCAGCAACCTTACAGGGTCACGCAATCAGCCCCAGCATTTT.

Details on this clonotype: A much bigger clone sits one base away, suggesting this may be a read error. This chain connects TRBV5-1 to TRBJ2-1; perhaps TRBD2 as D (6 bases). Trimming shortened V by 4 bases and J by 13 bases, and 18 bases separated the two germline ends. Germline CDR1 SGHRS, CDR2 YFSETQ. The CDR3 extends over 13 amino acids. CDR3 sequence: CASSILDLRGQFF. CDR3 DNA sequence: TGCGCCAGCAGCATCCTTGATTTGCGGGGCCAGTTCTTC.

Details on this clonotype: One end of the junction does not line up with germline, which may come from a read error. This chain connects TRBV5-4 to TRBJ2-1, with 10 bases lining up with TRBD2. The CDR3 has 15 amino acids. Looked up from germline, CDR1 is SGHNT and CDR2 is YYREEE (reference sequence). CDR3 loop: CARSYEREGRNEQFF. DNA for the CDR3: TGTGCCAGGAGCTACGAGCGGGAGGGGAGGAATGAGCAGTTCTTC.

In this sample, this clonotype turned up many times. J is TRBJ2-1 and V is TRBV12-3 or TRBV12-4; 13 bases map to TRBD2. The CDR3 runs 16 residues. Trimming removed 5 bases from V and 2 bases from J; junction bases left unmatched: 3. As DNA, the CDR3 is TGTGCCAGCAGTGTGACTAGCGGGAGGCCCTACAATGAGCAGTTCTTC. Amino acids: CASSVTSGRPYNEQFF.

The rearrangement joins TRBV11-2 to TRBJ2-1; possible D gene TRBD2, 5 bases. The V end lost 5 bases, the J end lost 5 bases, and 22 bases lay between the germline ends. CDR1 SGHAT and CDR2 FQNNGV come from the germline V gene. This CDR3 is built from 17 residues. CDR3 region: CASSPPWGSAGDNEQFF. The CDR3 bases are TGTGCCAGCAGCCCCCCATGGGGTAGCGCTGGTGACAATGAGCAGTTCTTC.

As regards this clonotype: This sequence may be a read error, since a much larger clone differs from it by one base. The V and J genes are TRBV5-4 and TRBJ2-1, with 7 bases aligning to TRBD2. CDR3 size: 15 residues. Trimming at V came to 2 bases and at J to 3 bases, leaving 5 bases not matched to a gene. From germline, CDR1 is SGHNT and CDR2 YYREEE (reference sequence). CDR3 loop: CASSLLARNYNEQFF. As DNA, the CDR3 is TGTGCCAGCAGCTTACTAGCGAGAAACTACAATGAGCAGTTCTTC.

This sequence joins TRBV28 and TRBJ1-2, with D unresolved. Germline V gives CDR1 MDHEN, CDR2 SYDVKM. The CDR3 loop spans 14 amino acids. V was shortened by 2 bases and J by 4 bases, with 11 bases between the two germline ends. CDR3 DNA: TGTGCCAGCAGTTTAAAGGTGGCATTCTATGGCTACACCTTC. Its translation: CASSLKVAFYGYTF.

Only a few counts were recorded for this clonotype. This chain links TRBV7-9 with TRBJ1-1; TRBD1 might be the D (5 bases). Trimming removed 5 bases from V and 4 bases from J, with 14 bases in between. The CDR3 covers 14 residues. Germline loops: CDR1 SEHNR, CDR2 FQNEAQ (reference sequence). The CDR3 nucleotides are TGTGCCAGCAGCCCCACCCTTGGGGCCACTGAAGCTTTCTTT. It is translated as CASSPTLGATEAFF.

This chain uses TRBV10-3 with TRBJ1-5; no reliable D call. V lost 8 bases, J lost 1 base, and 21 bases lay in between. The length of the CDR3 is 17 residues. CDR1 is ENHRY and CDR2 is SYGVKD in the germline V gene. The CDR3 loop reads CAIFGLGPRWSNQPQHF. For the CDR3, the DNA is TGTGCCATCTTTGGCCTCGGCCCAAGGTGGAGCAATCAGCCCCAGCATTTT.

The chain recombines TRBV6-2 or TRBV6-3 with TRBJ2-1; 12 nucleotides agree with TRBD2. J was trimmed by 6 bases and V by 0 bases; bases with no gene match: 0. The germline CDR1 and CDR2 sequences are MNHEY and SVGEGT. This CDR3 spans 15 amino acids. Written as DNA, the CDR3 is TGTGCCAGCAGTTACTCGACTAGCGGGAGCAATGAGCAGTTCTTC. It translates to CASSYSTSGSNEQFF.

This clonotype was picked up many times. V gene TRBV11-2 combines with J gene TRBJ2-7; D ambiguous. Germline V gene lookup returns CDR1 SGHAT and CDR2 FQNNGV. Trimming cost V 7 bases and J 0 bases, with 16 bases left between them. The CDR3 is 15 amino acids. CDR3 sequence (DNA): TGTGCCAGCACCCCGACCGGGCCGAGCTCCTACGAGCAGTACTTC. It is translated as CASTPTGPSSYEQYF.

This clonotype was found many times. J is TRBJ2-7 and V is TRBV11-2; TRBD1 agrees at 9 bases. V lost 4 bases to trimming and J lost 3 bases; unmatched junction nucleotides: 7. This CDR3 spans 15 amino acids. Germline V CDR1 and CDR2: SGHAT, FQNNGV. The CDR3 DNA reads TGTGCCAGCAGCTCATTCCGGGACAGGGTCTACGAGCAGTACTTC. It codes for CASSSFRDRVYEQYF.

Regarding this clonotype: A much larger clone differs from this one at a single base, so this may be a read error. The chain uses TRBV5-4 and TRBJ1-1; D possibly corresponds to TRBD1 (6 bases). CDR1 SGHNT and CDR2 YYREEE come from the germline V gene (reference sequence). Trimming took off 4 bases at V and 5 bases at J, with 15 bases between the two ends. This CDR3 has 14 amino acids. The CDR3 region is CASSGRGRGTEAFF. The CDR3 coding sequence is TGTGCCAGCAGCGGCCGGGGCAGGGGAACTGAAGCTTTCTTT.

Comments on this clonotype: The conserved final phenylalanine or tryptophan is absent from the CDR3, which likely points to a read error. It is unclear where the CDR3 begins or ends on the DNA, so no DNA is shown, and the CDR3 is as TCRdb lists it. The chain joins TRBV12-3 or TRBV12-4 to TRBJ1-4. The CDR3 contains 16 residues when both ends are counted. This chain's CDR3 is CASSLGQARGGEKQFI.

About this clonotype: No conserved phenylalanine or tryptophan is present at the end of the CDR3, so a read error is the likely explanation. V gene TRBV11-2 combines with J gene TRBJ2-5; D gene ambiguous. Trimming pared 2 bases from V and 4 bases from J, leaving 2 bases between. The length of the CDR3 is 11 residues. Germline values: CDR1 SGHAT, CDR2 FQNNGV. The CDR3 sequence: CASSLRETQYL. As DNA, the CDR3 is TGTGCCAGCAGCTTAAGAGAGACCCAGTACCTC.

The chain links TRBV28 to TRBJ1-1, with D unresolved. The CDR3 is 14 residues long. CDR1 MDHEN and CDR2 SYDVKM come from the germline V gene. V was clipped by 7 bases and J by 3 bases, with 15 bases between them. The DNA for the CDR3 is TGTGCCAGCACCTGGGGTAATAAGTACACTGAAGCTTTCTTT. Protein product: CASTWGNKYTEAFF.

On this clonotype: The junction differs from germline at one of its ends, possibly a read error. The chain uses TRBV11-2 and TRBJ2-7; perhaps TRBD2 as D (6 bases). Germline loops: CDR1 SGHAT, CDR2 FQNNGV. This CDR3 is built from 16 residues. The CDR3 region has the DNA TGTGCCGGCAGCTTAGTGTCGGGGGTAGGAGGCTACGAGCAGTACTTC. Amino acid sequence: CAGSLVSGVGGYEQYF.

In regard to this clonotype: No conserved phenylalanine or tryptophan is present at the end of the CDR3, so a read error is the likely explanation. The CDR3 reads CASKPGLARGTSDTQYY. The CDR3 DNA is TGTGCCAGCAAACCGGGACTAGCGAGAGGAACCAGCGATACGCAGTATTAT. The rearrangement joins TRBV4-2 to TRBJ2-3, with TRBD2 matching 10 bases. The germline V gene has CDR1 LGHNA and CDR2 YNFKEQ. CDR3 length: 17 residues. V shed 7 bases and J 6 bases; nucleotides not matched to a gene: 16.

There are many counts of this clonotype. The rearrangement links TRBV6-5 to TRBJ2-7; D gene ambiguous. The germline CDR1 and CDR2 sequences are MNHEY and SVGAGI. V was pared by 6 bases and J by 3 bases, with 18 bases between. The CDR3 extends over 15 amino acids. CDR3 DNA sequence: TGTGCCAGCAGCCAAAAGACGGCCCTTGTCTACGAGCAGTACTTC. Protein: CASSQKTALVYEQYF.

The chain is built from TRBV11-3 and TRBJ1-2; the D is unclear. From germline, CDR1 is SGHNT and CDR2 YENEEA. This CDR3 contains 12 residues. Between the trimmed V and J ends, which lost 5 bases and 7 bases, there was a span of 11 bases. The CDR3 here is CASSMGSCGYTF. The DNA for the CDR3 is TGTGCCAGCAGCATGGGGTCCTGTGGCTACACCTTC.

V is TRBV11-2 and J is TRBJ1-5; D gene ambiguous. Germline assignment: CDR1 SGHAT and CDR2 FQNNGV. This CDR3 is built from 15 residues. V was clipped by 6 bases and J by 4 bases, with 16 bases between them. The CDR3 bases are TGTGCCAGCAGACCGGACGACGGTCGAAATCAGCCCCAGCATTTT. It specifies CASRPDDGRNQPQHF.

This clonotype was seen repeatedly, ten times or more. The chain joins TRBV7-8 to TRBJ2-1; TRBD2 might be the D (6 bases). The germline CDR1 and CDR2 sequences are SGHVS and FQNEAQ. The CDR3 loop spans 14 amino acids. V was shortened by 5 bases and J by 7 bases, with 15 bases between the two germline ends. CDR3 loop: CASSQRGISNEQFF. The CDR3 coding sequence is TGTGCCAGCAGCCAACGCGGGATTTCGAATGAGCAGTTCTTC. The whole variable domain, remainder taken from reference TRBV7-8 and TRBJ2-1, is GAGVSQSPRYKVAKRGQDVALRCDPISGHVSLFWYQQALGQGPEFLTYFQNEAQLDKSGLPSDRFFAERPEGSVSTLKIQRTQQEDSAVYLCASSQRGISNEQFFGPGTRLTVL.

This clonotype was seen only a few times. The J gene is TRBJ2-3, the V gene TRBV5-6; 15 bases map to TRBD2. Germline V CDR1 and CDR2: SGHDT, YYEEEE. V lost 1 base, J lost 5 bases, and 8 bases stayed unmatched. CDR3 size: 18 residues. This CDR3 reads CASSLWGAGLAGGDTQYF. CDR3 DNA sequence: TGTGCCAGCAGCTTGTGGGGGGCGGGACTAGCGGGAGGAGATACGCAGTATTTT. The entire variable domain, with the rest obtained from reference TRBV5-6 and TRBJ2-3, is as follows: DAGVTQSPTHLIKTRGQQVTLRCSPKSGHDTVSWYQQALGQGPQFIFQYYEEEERQRGNFPDRFSGHQFPNYSSELNVNALLLGDSALYLCASSLWGAGLAGGDTQYFGPGTRLTVL.

A remark on this clonotype: Because the CDR3 is missing its conserved closing phenylalanine or tryptophan, this is likely a read error. This chain joins TRBV29-1 and TRBJ2-5, with D unresolved. Germline V gives CDR1 SQVTM, CDR2 ANQGSEA. The CDR3 is 11 amino acids. CDR3 in DNA: TGCAGCGTTGATGGACCAGAGGCCCAGTACTTA. It encodes CSVDGPEAQYL.